This T cell receptor (beta chain) was captured in a study of shared clonotypes between healthy human individuals. For sorted subsets, about 200 ng DNA per replicate equaled about 31,000 T cell genomes. Method: immunoSEQ multiplex PCR; TCRdb's copy keeps in-frame clones and lacks some. This table has about 1.5 million clones, around 97% appearing once. Trimming left V 3 bases short and J 1 base short, with 12 bases between. CDR1 and CDR2 from the germline V gene are SGDLS and YYNGEE. The CDR3 runs to 15 residues. This receptor was taken from a man aged 25-45 years in good health. The sample consisted of naive CD4+ T cells sorted from blood. Indicated subset: CD45RA+ positively selected. The gene calls are TRBV9 and TRBJ2-3; D is uncertain. CDR3 bases: TGTGCCAGCAGCGACCGGGCCTGGGGCACAGATACGCAGTATTTT. Translating it yields CASSDRAWGTDTQYF.